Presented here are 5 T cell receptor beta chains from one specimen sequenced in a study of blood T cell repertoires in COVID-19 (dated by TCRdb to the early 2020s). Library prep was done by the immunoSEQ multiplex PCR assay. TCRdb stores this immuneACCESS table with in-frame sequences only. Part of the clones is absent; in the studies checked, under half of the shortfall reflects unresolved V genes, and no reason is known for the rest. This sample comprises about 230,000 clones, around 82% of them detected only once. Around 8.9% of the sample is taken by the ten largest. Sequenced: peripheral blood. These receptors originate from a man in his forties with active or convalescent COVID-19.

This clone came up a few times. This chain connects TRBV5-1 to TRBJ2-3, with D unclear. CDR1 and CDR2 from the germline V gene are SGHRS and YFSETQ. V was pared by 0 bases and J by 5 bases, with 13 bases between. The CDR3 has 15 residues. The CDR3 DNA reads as TGCGCCAGCAGCTTGGCCGGGTCCGCCGGAGATACGCAGTATTTT. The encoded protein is CASSLAGSAGDTQYF.

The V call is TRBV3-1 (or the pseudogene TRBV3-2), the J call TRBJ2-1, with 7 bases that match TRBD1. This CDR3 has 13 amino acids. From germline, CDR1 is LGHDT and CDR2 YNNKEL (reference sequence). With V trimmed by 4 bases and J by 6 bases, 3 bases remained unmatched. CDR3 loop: CASSPTGRNEQFF. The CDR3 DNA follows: TGTGCCAGCAGCCCGACAGGGCGCAATGAGCAGTTCTTC.

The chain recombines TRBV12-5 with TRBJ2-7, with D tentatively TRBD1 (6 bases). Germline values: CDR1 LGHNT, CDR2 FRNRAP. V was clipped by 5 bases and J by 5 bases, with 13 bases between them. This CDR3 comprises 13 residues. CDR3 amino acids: CASGPTNRDEQYF. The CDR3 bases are TGTGCTAGTGGTCCGACCAACAGGGACGAGCAGTACTTC.

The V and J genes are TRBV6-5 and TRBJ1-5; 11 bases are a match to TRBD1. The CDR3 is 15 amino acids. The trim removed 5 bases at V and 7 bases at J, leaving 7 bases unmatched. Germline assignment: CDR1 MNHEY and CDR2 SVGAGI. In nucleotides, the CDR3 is TGTGCCAGCAGTCGCGGGACAGGGGGGCGGCAGCCCCAGCATTTT. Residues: CASSRGTGGRQPQHF.

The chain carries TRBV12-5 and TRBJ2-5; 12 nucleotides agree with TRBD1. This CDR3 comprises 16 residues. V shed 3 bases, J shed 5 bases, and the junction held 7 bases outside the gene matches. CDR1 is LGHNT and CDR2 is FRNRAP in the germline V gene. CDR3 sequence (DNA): TGTGCTAGTGGTTTTGGGGGGACAGGGGGCATGGAGACCCAGTACTTC. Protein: CASGFGGTGGMETQYF.